This T cell receptor (beta chain) was identified in a study of blood T cells in healthy people across ages. On the study more broadly: The capture of about one barcoded beta molecule per two T cells was achieved by template switching.

V lost 5 bases, J lost 3 bases, and 7 bases stayed unmatched. The CDR3 runs 15 residues. Germline lookup yields CDR1 MNHEY and CDR2 SVGAGI. Then a second PCR, running roughly 7 to 11 cycles, was carried out with a sample-barcoded 5' primer and a J-beta primer mix. TCRdb re-analysed the 5' RACE reads in MiXCR, keeping a single row per CDR3 protein. Of about 320,000 distinct CDR3 sequences listed, less than 30% were seen once; the top ten hold around 29%. The chain couples TRBV6-5 to TRBJ2-1, with 7 bases that match TRBD2. Specimen: blood. The origin of this receptor is a woman aged 70-85 years in good health. The CDR3 is CASSQSGIVYNEQFF. The DNA for the CDR3 is TGTGCCAGCAGTCAAAGCGGGATAGTCTACAATGAGCAGTTCTTC.